Shown below are 3 T cell receptor beta chains from a single sample sequenced in a study of blood T cell repertoires in COVID-19. Only in-frame clones appear in the TCRdb table, and some are missing; sequencing was by immunoSEQ multiplex PCR. The table has about 90,000 clones, 81% seen once. The material sequenced was peripheral blood. The receptors stem from a human donor in a cohort sampled during active COVID-19.

This chain connects TRBV19 to TRBJ2-2, with 8 nucleotides matching TRBD2. V shed 3 bases, J shed 1 base, and the junction held 7 bases outside the gene matches. The CDR3 covers 17 residues. The germline CDR1 and CDR2 sequences are LNHDA and SQIVND (reference sequence). CDR3 coding DNA: TGTGCCAGTAGTATTATCGGAGCGGGGGAGAACACCGGGGAGCTGTTTTTT. Translation: CASSIIGAGENTGELFF. Filled out from reference TRBV19 and TRBJ2-2, the complete variable domain reads DGGITQSPKYLFRKEGQNVTLSCEQNLNHDAMYWYRQDPGQGLRLIYYSQIVNDFQKGDIAEGYSVSREKKESFPLTVTSAQKNPTAFYLCASSIIGAGENTGELFFGEGSRLTVL.

The rearrangement links TRBV6-6 to TRBJ1-4, with D possibly TRBD1 on 5 matching bases. Trimming stripped 6 bases from V and 5 bases from J, with 16 bases between. CDR3 size: 15 residues. The germline V gene encodes CDR1 MNHNY and CDR2 SVGAGI (reference sequence). The CDR3 nucleotides read TGTGCCAGCAGACCTACAGGACCACAAAATGAAAAACTGTTTTTT. This encodes CASRPTGPQNEKLFF.

V and J are TRBV7-9 and TRBJ2-7; possible D gene TRBD1, 6 bases. CDR3 size: 14 residues. Germline V gene lookup returns CDR1 SEHNR and CDR2 FQNEAQ (reference sequence). V lost 6 bases, J lost 5 bases, and 17 bases lay in between. The CDR3 loop is CASRAWAGADEQYF. The CDR3 nucleotides are TGTGCCAGCAGAGCCTGGGCAGGGGCCGACGAGCAGTACTTC. The full variable domain, completed using reference TRBV7-9 and TRBJ2-7, is DTGVSQNPRHKITKRGQNVTFRCDPISEHNRLYWYRQTLGQGPEFLTYFQNEAQLEKSRLLSDRFSAERPKGSFSTLEIQRTEQGDSAMYLCASRAWAGADEQYFGPGTRLTVT.